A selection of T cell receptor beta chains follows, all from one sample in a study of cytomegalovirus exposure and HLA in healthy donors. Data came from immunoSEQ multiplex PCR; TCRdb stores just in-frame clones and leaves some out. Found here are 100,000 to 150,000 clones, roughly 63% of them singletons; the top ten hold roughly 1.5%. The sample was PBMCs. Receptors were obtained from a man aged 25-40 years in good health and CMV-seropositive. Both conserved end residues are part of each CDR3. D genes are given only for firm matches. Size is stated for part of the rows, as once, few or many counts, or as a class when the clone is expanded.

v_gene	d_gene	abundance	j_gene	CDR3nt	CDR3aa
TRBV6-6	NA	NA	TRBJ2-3	TGTGCCAGCAGTTACAGACCGGGAACACTCACAGATACGCAGTATTTT	CASSYRPGTLTDTQYF
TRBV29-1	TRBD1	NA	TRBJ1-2	TGCAGCGTTGAGAGACAGGGGGGAAACTATGGCTACACCTTC	CSVERQGGNYGYTF
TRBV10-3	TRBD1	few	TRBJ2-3	TGTGCCATCTGGGGCAGGGGGCTGGGAGATACGCAGTATTTT	CAIWGRGLGDTQYF
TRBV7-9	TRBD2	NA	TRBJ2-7	TGTGCCAGCAGCTGGGGGAGGGAAACTAGGGAGCAGTACTTC	CASSWGRETREQYF
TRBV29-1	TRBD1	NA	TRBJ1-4	TGCAGCGTTGCTGTGGGAGGACAGGTGGAGATGAAAAAACTGTTTTTT	CSVAVGGQVEMKKLFF
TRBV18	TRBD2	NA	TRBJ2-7	TGTGCCAGCTCACCATTAGGACTAGCGGCCCGCTACGAGCAGTACTTC	CASSPLGLAARYEQYF
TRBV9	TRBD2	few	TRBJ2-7	TGTGCCAGCAGCGTAGGGGGGGCTAGCGGGACCTACGAGCAGTACTTC	CASSVGGASGTYEQYF
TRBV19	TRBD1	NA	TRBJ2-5	TGTGCCAGTAGCATGGGACAGCAAGAGACCCAGTACTTC	CASSMGQQETQYF
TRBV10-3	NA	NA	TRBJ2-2	TGTGCCATCCCCGCCAACGAGGGGGCGAACACCGGGGAGCTGTTTTTT	CAIPANEGANTGELFF
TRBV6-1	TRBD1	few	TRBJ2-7	TGTGCCAGCAGTGAAGTTGTGACAGGGGGAGACTACGAGCAGTACTTC	CASSEVVTGGDYEQYF
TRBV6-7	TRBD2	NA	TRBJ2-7	TGTGCCAGCAGGATTAGGACTAGGGGAACCTACGAGCAGTACTTC	CASRIRTRGTYEQYF
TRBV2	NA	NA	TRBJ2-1	TGTGCCAGCAGTACTCAGGGCTACAATGAGCAGTTCTTC	CASSTQGYNEQFF
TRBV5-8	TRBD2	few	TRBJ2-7	TGTGCCAGCAGCGACGGGACTACCTCCTACGAGCAGTACTTC	CASSDGTTSYEQYF
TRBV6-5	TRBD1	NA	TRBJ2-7	TGTGCCAGCAGTTACGGCACAGGGGGATACGAGCAGTACTTC	CASSYGTGGYEQYF
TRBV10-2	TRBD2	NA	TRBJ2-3	TGCGCCAGCCGCCTGACCCTAGCGGGAGCGGCAGATACGCAGTATTTT	CASRLTLAGAADTQYF
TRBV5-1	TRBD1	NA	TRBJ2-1	TGCGCCAGCAGCTTGGCCCGACAGGGACGAAAAGTTGGCAATGAGCAGTTCTTC	CASSLARQGRKVGNEQFF
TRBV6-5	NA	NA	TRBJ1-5	TGTGCCAGCAGCCCCAGGGGACAGCCCCAGCATTTT	CASSPRGQPQHF
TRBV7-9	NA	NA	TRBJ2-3	TGTGCCAGCAGCTTCTACTATACTAGCGGAGCAGGGGGAGATACGCAGTATTTT	CASSFYYTSGAGGDTQYF
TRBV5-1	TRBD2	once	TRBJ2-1	TGCGCCAGCAGCTTCGAAGCGGGAGGGCCTCAAGGTGAGCAGTTCTTC	CASSFEAGGPQGEQFF
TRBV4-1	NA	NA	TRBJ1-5	TGCGCCAGCAGCCTCGCCAAGCTCCTTCCCCAGCATTTT	CASSLAKLLPQHF
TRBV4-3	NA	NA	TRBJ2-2	TGCGCCAGCAGCCAAGATCGAGGGAGCCTCACCGGGGAGCTGTTTTTT	CASSQDRGSLTGELFF
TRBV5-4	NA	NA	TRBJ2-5	TGTGCCAGCAGCTTGGCGGGGTCCCAAGAGACCCAGTACTTC	CASSLAGSQETQYF
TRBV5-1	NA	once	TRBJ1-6	TGCGCCAGCAGCTCCGGGGGTACGAATTCACCCCTCCACTTT	CASSSGGTNSPLHF
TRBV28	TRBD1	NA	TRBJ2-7	TGTGCCAGCAGTTTATTCAGGGGACAGGGCCACGAGCAGTACTTC	CASSLFRGQGHEQYF
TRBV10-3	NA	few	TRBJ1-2	TGTGCCATCAGTGGTTCGTCTCCGAGCGGGGGCTACACCTTC	CAISGSSPSGGYTF
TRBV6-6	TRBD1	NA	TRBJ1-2	TGTGCCAGCAGTACGACAGGGGAGTCCGGCTACACCTTC	CASSTTGESGYTF
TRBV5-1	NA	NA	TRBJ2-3	TGCGCCAGCAGCTTGGGACAGCTCGACACAGATACGCAGTATTTT	CASSLGQLDTDTQYF
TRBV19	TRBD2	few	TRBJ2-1	TGTGCCAGTAGATCCGGACTAGCGGGAGATGAGCAGTTCTTC	CASRSGLAGDEQFF
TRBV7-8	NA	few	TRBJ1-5	TGTGCCAGCAGCTTAGTGAGCGGGGAGGGCAATCAGCCCCAGCATTTT	CASSLVSGEGNQPQHF
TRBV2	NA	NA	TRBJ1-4	TGTGCCAGCAACCGCAGGACTCTGGGTCCCAATGAAAAACTGTTTTTT	CASNRRTLGPNEKLFF
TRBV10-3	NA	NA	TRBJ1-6	TGTGCCATCAGTGAGTCACAGTCGGGCTCCGGGGCACCCCTCCACTTT	CAISESQSGSGAPLHF
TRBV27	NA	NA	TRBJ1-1	TGTGCCAGCAGAATATGGAACACTGAAGCTTTCTTT	CASRIWNTEAFF
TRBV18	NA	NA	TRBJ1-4	TGTGCCAGCTCACCACCGTTCGTGAAGGGGGCTAATGAAAAACTGTTTTTT	CASSPPFVKGANEKLFF
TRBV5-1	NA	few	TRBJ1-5	TGCGCCAGCAGTCCGGGACTTTTACGGGATCAGCCCCAGCATTTT	CASSPGLLRDQPQHF
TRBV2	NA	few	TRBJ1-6	TGTGCCAGCAGTGACATGAGGGATTCACCCCTCCACTTT	CASSDMRDSPLHF
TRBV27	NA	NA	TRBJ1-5	TGTGCCAGCAGTTTACGGGGGGGCAGGGATCAGCCCCAGCATTTT	CASSLRGGRDQPQHF
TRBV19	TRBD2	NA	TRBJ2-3	TGTGCCAGTGCGGGAGGTGCAGATACGCAGTATTTT	CASAGGADTQYF
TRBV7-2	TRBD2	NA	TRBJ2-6	TGTGCCAGCAGCCGTATGGGCGGGGGCTCTGGGGCCAACGTCCTGACTTTC	CASSRMGGGSGANVLTF
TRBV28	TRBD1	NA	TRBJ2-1	TGTGCCAGCAGTTTTGAGGGGGCCCCTCGATATGAGCAGTTCTTC	CASSFEGAPRYEQFF
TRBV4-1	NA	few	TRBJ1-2	TGCGCCAGCAGCCAAACCAACATTGATGGCTACACCTTC	CASSQTNIDGYTF
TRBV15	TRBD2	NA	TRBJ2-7	TGTGCCACCAGCAGAGATTGGCTAGCGGGAGGAGCGTACGAGCAGTACTTC	CATSRDWLAGGAYEQYF
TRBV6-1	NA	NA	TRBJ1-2	TGTGCCAGCAGTGAAAGGCGAGAGGGCTACTATGGCTACACCTTC	CASSERREGYYGYTF
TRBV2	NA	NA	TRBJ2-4	TGTGCCAGCAGTGAAGGGGGCTATACCAAAAACATTCAGTACTTC	CASSEGGYTKNIQYF
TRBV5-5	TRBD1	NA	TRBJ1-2	TGTGCCAGCAGCTTGGGTCAGGGGGCTGTTTGGTATGGCTACACCTTC	CASSLGQGAVWYGYTF
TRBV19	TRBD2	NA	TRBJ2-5	TGTGCCAGTAGTATCGGGGGGGCTGGGGAGACCCAGTACTTC	CASSIGGAGETQYF
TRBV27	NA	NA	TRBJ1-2	TGTGCCAGCAGTTCAGGACCCCAGGGGCGTCTTTATGGCTACACCTTC	CASSSGPQGRLYGYTF
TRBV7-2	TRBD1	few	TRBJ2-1	TGTGCCAGCAGCGAATGGGACAGTCCCTACAATGAGCAGTTCTTC	CASSEWDSPYNEQFF
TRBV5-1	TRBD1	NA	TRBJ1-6	TGCGCCAGCAGCTTGGATTCGACAGGGGGCTATTCACCCCTCCACTTT	CASSLDSTGGYSPLHF
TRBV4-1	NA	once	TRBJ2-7	TGCGCCAGCGCCCCGAGCCAGGGGGGCTCCTACGAGCAGTACTTC	CASAPSQGGSYEQYF